This TCR beta chain was captured by sequencing in a study of OX40 agonist ivuxolimab in advanced cancers. Overall study: Dose-escalation patients were diagnosed with hepatocellular carcinoma, melanoma, renal cell cancer or head and neck cancer. Study-level results: Dosing at 0.1 to 3.0 mg/kg was accompanied by clonal expansion of CD4+ and CD8+ blood T cells by week 6. Low normalized T-cell clonal expansion also characterized some of the nonresponders.

The table came from immunoSEQ multiplex PCR; TCRdb's copy has only in-frame clones and leaves some out. The repertoire holds about 64,000 clones, with 84% as singletons. The V gene's germline CDR1 is GTSNPN and CDR2 SVGIG (reference sequence). The CDR3 is 18 residues long. The V segment lost 0 bases and the J segment 6 bases; nucleotides outside the gene matches: 12. Blood sampling took place at baseline, cycle 4 day 1, and cycle 7 day 1. Turning to this clone: Antigen unknown.

The receptor comes from an adult with an advanced solid tumor such as melanoma, head and neck, liver or kidney cancer. The chain has TRBV30 and TRBJ2-3; 13 nucleotides match TRBD2. Sequences were derived from CD4+ or CD8+ T cells sorted from blood, sampled in a trial of the OX40 agonist ivuxolimab. The CDR3 spells CAWSVPYRTSGRPDTQYF. The CDR3 bases are TGTGCCTGGAGTGTACCCTACCGGACTAGCGGGAGACCCGATACGCAGTATTTT.